This T cell receptor beta chain appears in the sequencing data of a study of patients and donors after allogeneic stem cell transplantation. This clonotype was seen a few times. The CDR3 covers 18 residues. Germline values: CDR1 LGHNA, CDR2 YSLEER. V trimming: 0 bases; J trimming: 3 bases; junction bases outside the gene matches: 9. TCRdb recomputed calls from the RT-PCR reads with MiXCR, one row per CDR3 protein. The sample has about 960,000 distinct CDR3 sequences; about a sixth are singletons. Sequencing was done on a sample of blood, either unsorted or a sorted T cell fraction (not recorded which). V and J are TRBV4-3 and TRBJ2-1; TRBD2 agrees at 9 bases. This clonotype was obtained from a human donor who was either an allogeneic HSCT recipient or a stem cell or donor lymphocyte infusion donor (not recorded which). It is not recorded whose cells these are; they may come from a transplant donor. The CDR3 sequence: CASSQDSGGGGVYNEQFF. The CDR3 coding sequence is TGCGCCAGCAGCCAAGATAGTGGGGGCGGGGGGGTCTACAATGAGCAGTTCTTC.